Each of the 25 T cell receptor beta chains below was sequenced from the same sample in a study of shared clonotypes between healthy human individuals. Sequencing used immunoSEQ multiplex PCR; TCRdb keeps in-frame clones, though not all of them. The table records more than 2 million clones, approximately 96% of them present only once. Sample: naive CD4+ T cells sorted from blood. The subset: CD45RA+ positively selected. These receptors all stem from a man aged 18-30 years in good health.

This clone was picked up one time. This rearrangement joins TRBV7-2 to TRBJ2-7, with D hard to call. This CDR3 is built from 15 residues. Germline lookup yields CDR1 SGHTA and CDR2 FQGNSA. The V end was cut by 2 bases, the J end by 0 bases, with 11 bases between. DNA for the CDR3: TGTGCCAGCAGCTTAAGTCCCTCTGCCTCCTACGAGCAGTACTTC. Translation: CASSLSPSASYEQYF. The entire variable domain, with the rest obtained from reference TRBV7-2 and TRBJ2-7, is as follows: GAGVSQSPSNKVTEKGKDVELRCDPISGHTALYWYRQSLGQGLEFLIYFQGNSAPDKSGLPSDRFSAERTGGSVSTLTIQRTQQEDSAVYLCASSLSPSASYEQYFGPGTRLTVT.

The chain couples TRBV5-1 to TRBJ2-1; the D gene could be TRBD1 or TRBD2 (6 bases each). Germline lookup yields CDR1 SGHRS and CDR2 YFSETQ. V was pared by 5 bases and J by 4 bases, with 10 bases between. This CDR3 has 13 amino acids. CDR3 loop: CASSGGLYNEQFF. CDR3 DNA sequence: TGCGCCAGCAGTGGGGGGCTTTACAATGAGCAGTTCTTC. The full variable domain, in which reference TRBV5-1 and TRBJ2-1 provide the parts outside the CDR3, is KAGVTQTPRYLIKTRGQQVTLSCSPISGHRSVSWYQQTPGQGLQFLFEYFSETQRNKGNFPGRFSGRQFSNSRSEMNVSTLELGDSALYLCASSGGLYNEQFFGPGTRLTVL.

For the CDR3, the DNA is TGTGCCAGCAGTCCCTCCGCGCAGGTTGGTCTTTCGTATACGCAGTATTTT. Amino acids: CASSPSAQVGLSYTQYF. This chain joins TRBV28 and TRBJ2-3, with D unclear. Germline CDR1 reads MDHEN; CDR2 reads SYDVKM. The CDR3 consists of 17 residues. V shed 5 bases and J shed 7 bases, with 25 bases lying between them.

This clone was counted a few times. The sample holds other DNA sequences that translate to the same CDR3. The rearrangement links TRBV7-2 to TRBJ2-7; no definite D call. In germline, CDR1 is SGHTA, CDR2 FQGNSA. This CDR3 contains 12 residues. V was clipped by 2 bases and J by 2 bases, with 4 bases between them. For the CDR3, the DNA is TGTGCCAGCAGCTTAACAACCTACGAGCAGTACTTC. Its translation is CASSLTTYEQYF. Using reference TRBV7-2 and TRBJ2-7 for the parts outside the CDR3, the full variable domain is GAGVSQSPSNKVTEKGKDVELRCDPISGHTALYWYRQSLGQGLEFLIYFQGNSAPDKSGLPSDRFSAERTGGSVSTLTIQRTQQEDSAVYLCASSLTTYEQYFGPGTRLTVT.

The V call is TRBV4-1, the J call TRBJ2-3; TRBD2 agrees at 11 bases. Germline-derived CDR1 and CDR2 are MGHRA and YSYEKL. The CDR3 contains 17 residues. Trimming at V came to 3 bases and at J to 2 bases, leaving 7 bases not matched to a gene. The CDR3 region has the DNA TGCGCCAGCAGCCAGCATCTAGCGGGGGGAGCCACAGATACGCAGTATTTT. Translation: CASSQHLAGGATDTQYF.

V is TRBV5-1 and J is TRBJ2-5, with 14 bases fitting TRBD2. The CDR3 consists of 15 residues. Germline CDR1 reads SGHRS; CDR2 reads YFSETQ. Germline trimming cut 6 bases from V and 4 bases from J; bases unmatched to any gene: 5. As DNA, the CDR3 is TGCGCCAGCACCGGGACTAGCGGGGGTCGAGAGACCCAGTACTTC. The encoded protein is CASTGTSGGRETQYF.

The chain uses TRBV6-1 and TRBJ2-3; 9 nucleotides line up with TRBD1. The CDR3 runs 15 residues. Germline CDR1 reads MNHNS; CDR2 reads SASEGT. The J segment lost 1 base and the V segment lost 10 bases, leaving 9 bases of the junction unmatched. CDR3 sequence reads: CATEGQGRGTDTQYF. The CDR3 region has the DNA TGTGCCACCGAGGGACAGGGTAGGGGCACAGATACGCAGTATTTT.

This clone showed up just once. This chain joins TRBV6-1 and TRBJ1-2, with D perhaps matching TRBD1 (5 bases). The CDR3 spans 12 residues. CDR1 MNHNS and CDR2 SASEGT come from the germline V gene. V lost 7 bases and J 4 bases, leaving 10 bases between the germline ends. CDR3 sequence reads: CASKLGGYGYTF. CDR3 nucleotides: TGTGCCAGCAAACTGGGGGGCTATGGCTACACCTTC.

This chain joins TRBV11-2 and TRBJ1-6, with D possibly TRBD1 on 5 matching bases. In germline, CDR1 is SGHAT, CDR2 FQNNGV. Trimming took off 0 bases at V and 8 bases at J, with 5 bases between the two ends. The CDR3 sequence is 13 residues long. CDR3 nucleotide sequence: TGTGCCAGCAGCTTAGAGGGGCATTCACCCCTCCACTTT. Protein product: CASSLEGHSPLHF.

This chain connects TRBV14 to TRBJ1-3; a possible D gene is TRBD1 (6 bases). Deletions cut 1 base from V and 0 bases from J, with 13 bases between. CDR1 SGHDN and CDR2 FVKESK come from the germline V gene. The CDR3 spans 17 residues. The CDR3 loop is CASSQVGGTISGNTIYF. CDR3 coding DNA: TGTGCCAGCAGCCAAGTCGGGGGCACTATCTCTGGAAACACCATATATTTT.

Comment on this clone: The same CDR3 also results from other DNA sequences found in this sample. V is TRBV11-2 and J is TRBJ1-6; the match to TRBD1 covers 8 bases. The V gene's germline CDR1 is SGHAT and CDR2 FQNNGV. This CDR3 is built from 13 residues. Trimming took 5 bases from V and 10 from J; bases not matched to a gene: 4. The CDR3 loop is CASSPTGGSPLHF. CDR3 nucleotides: TGTGCCAGCAGCCCTACAGGGGGATCACCCCTCCACTTT.

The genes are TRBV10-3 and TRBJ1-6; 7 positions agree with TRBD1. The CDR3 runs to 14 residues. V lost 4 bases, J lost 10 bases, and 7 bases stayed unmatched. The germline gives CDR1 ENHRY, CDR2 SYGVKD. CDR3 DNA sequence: TGTGCCATCAGTGTCGACAGGGTCGCGTCACCCCTCCACTTT. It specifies CAISVDRVASPLHF.

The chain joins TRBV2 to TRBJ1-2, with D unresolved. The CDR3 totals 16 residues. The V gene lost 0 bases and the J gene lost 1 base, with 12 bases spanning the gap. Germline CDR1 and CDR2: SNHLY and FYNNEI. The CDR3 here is CASSEANVKNNYGYTF. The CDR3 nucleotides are TGTGCCAGCAGTGAAGCGAACGTGAAGAATAACTATGGCTACACCTTC.

CDR3: CASRSTGGMVAETQYF. Here the CDR3 DNA reads TGCGCCAGCAGATCGACAGGGGGGATGGTGGCGGAGACCCAGTACTTC. The chain is built from TRBV5-1 and TRBJ2-5; TRBD1 aligns across 9 bases. Germline assignment: CDR1 SGHRS and CDR2 YFSETQ. Trimming took 5 bases from V and 5 from J; bases not matched to a gene: 13. The CDR3 is made up of 16 amino acids.

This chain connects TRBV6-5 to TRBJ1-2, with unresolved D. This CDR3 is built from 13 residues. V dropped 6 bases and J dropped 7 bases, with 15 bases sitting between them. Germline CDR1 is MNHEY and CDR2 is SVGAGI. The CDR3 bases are TGTGCCAGCAGCCCCGGGTCAGAAAGTGGCTACACCTTC. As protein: CASSPGSESGYTF.

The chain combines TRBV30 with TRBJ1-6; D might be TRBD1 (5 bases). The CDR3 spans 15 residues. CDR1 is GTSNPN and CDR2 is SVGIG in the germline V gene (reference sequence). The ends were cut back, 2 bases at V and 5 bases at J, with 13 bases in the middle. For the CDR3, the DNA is TGTGCCTGGAGTCACGGGGGTCCCAATAATTCACCCCTCCACTTT. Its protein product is CAWSHGGPNNSPLHF.

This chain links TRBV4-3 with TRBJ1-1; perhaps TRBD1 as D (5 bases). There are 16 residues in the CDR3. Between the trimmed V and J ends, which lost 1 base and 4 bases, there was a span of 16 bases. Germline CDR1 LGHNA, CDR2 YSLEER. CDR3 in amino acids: CASSQAAGGSATEAFF. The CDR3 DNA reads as TGCGCCAGCAGCCAAGCGGCGGGGGGTTCGGCCACTGAAGCTTTCTTT.

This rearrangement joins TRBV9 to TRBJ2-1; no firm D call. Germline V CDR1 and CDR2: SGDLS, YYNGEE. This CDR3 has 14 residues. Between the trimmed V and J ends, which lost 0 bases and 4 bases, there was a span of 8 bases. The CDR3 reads CASSVAPLYNEQFF. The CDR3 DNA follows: TGTGCCAGCAGCGTAGCCCCCCTTTACAATGAGCAGTTCTTC.

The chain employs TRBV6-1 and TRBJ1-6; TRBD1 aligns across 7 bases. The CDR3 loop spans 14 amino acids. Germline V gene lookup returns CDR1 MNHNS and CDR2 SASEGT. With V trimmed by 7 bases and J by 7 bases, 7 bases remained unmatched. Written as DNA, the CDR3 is TGTGCCAGCAAGTTGTCGACAGGGAATTCACCCCTCCACTTT. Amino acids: CASKLSTGNSPLHF.

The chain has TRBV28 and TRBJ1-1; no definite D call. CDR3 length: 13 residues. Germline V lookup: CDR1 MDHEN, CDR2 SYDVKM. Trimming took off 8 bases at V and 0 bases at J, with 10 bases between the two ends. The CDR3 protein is CASRPPLNTEAFF. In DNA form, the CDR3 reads TGTGCCAGCCGCCCCCCATTGAACACTGAAGCTTTCTTT.

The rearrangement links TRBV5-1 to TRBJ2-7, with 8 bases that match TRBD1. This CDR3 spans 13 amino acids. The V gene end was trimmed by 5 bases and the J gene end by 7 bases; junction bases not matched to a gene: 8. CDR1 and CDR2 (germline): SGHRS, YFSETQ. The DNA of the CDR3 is TGCGCCAGCAGACCCGACAGGGGAGTTGAGCAGTACTTC. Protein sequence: CASRPDRGVEQYF.

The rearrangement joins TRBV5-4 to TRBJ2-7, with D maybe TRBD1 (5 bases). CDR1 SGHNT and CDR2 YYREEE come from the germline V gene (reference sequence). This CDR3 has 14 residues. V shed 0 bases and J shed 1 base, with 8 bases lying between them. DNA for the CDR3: TGTGCCAGCAGCTTGGATCCAGGGTCCTACGAGCAGTACTTC. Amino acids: CASSLDPGSYEQYF.

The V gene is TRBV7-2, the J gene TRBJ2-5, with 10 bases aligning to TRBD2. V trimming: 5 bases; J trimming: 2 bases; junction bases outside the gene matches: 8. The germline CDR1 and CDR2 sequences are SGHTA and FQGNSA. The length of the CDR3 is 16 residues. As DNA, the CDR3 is TGTGCCAGCAGCCCCCCGGCTAGCGGGAGACAAGAGACCCAGTACTTC. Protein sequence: CASSPPASGRQETQYF.

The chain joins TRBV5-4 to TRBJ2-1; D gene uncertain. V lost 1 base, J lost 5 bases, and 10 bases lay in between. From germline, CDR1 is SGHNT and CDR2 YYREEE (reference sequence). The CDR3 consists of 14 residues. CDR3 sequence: CASSLSGGHNEQFF. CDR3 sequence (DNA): TGTGCCAGCAGCTTGTCAGGCGGTCACAATGAGCAGTTCTTC.

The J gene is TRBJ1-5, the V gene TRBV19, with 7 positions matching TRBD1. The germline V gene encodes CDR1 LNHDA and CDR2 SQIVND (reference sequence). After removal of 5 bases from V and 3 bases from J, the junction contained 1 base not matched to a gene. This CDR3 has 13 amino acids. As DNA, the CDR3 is TGTGCCAGTAGTGGACAGGTCAATCAGCCCCAGCATTTT. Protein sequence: CASSGQVNQPQHF.